This T cell receptor (beta chain) came from a study of CD8+CD57+ T cells in acquired aplastic anemia. Study as a whole: Quantities of DNA derived from sorted CD4+ and CD8+ cells averaged 3.2 ug. Mean read depth for CD4+ cells from healthy donors was around 11 million.

This clonotype has at least ten counts. Its specificity is not known. Findings and caveats of the study: In CD8+ cells, Simpson's diversity showed no significant difference between patients and controls. Patients and controls shared twenty-nine CD8+ CDR3 sequences.

Deletions cut 6 bases from V and 4 bases from J, with 13 bases between. In germline, CDR1 is MNHNS, CDR2 SASEGT. The CDR3 runs to 13 residues. TCR beta VDJ and CDR3 were profiled, and genomic DNA was the template. MiXCR, run by TCRdb on the reads, gives a single entry per CDR3 protein. Found here are about 81,000 distinct CDR3 sequences, approximately 45% of them singletons; the top ten hold approximately 61%. Sequencing used sorted CD4+, CD8+, or CD8+CD57+ T cells (not recorded which) from PBMCs. The clonotype comes from a human donor in good health, serving as a control. The chain links TRBV6-1 to TRBJ2-7; D uncertain. As DNA, the CDR3 is TGTGCCAGCAGCTTCAGAGGAGCTTACGAGCAGTACTTC. The encoded protein is CASSFRGAYEQYF.